The 18 T cell receptor beta chains below were found in one sample sequenced in a study of T cells in Graves' hyperthyroidism and ophthalmopathy. It was RNA transcripts that yielded the amplified TCR beta CDR3 regions. With the HTBI primer set, the TCR CDR3 went through a first round of RT-PCR. TCRdb reprocessed the multiplex PCR reads with MiXCR, giving one entry per CDR3 protein. In the table there are 250,000 or so distinct CDR3 sequences, roughly 15% of which are singletons. The sample was blood. The receptors derive from a woman aged 40 to 50 with Graves' hyperthyroidism that later progressed to Graves' ophthalmopathy.

This chain links TRBV12-3 or TRBV12-4 with TRBJ1-1; 10 bases fit TRBD1. V lost 6 bases and J lost 0; bases outside the gene matches: 10. The CDR3 covers 17 residues. CDR3 loop: CASSKDRGFPMNTEAFF. DNA of the CDR3: TGTGCCAGCAGCAAGGACAGGGGGTTTCCCATGAACACTGAAGCTTTCTTT.

This clonotype was recorded many times. The chain recombines TRBV6-1 with TRBJ1-6; D perhaps matches TRBD1 (6 bases). There are 16 residues in the CDR3. Germline-derived CDR1 and CDR2 are MNHNS and SASEGT. Trimming left V 1 base short and J 6 bases short, with 13 bases between. As DNA, the CDR3 is TGTGCCAGCAGTGAAGAAACAGGGATGGGTAATTCACCCCTCCACTTT. Translating gives CASSEETGMGNSPLHF.

This clonotype occurred many times. The J gene is TRBJ2-3, the V gene TRBV6-1; 7 positions agree with TRBD2. This CDR3 is built from 13 residues. Per germline, CDR1 MNHNS and CDR2 SASEGT. V dropped 7 bases and J dropped 3; count of bases not matched to a gene: 4. The CDR3, as DNA: TGTGCCAGCACCCCCGGGGGGACAGATACGCAGTATTTT. Residues: CASTPGGTDTQYF.

This clonotype was found many times. This chain joins TRBV5-1 and TRBJ2-3; 10 bases are a match to TRBD2. The CDR3 contains 18 residues. The junction had 12 bases not matched to a gene; V was cut back by 0 bases and J by 5 bases. CDR1 is SGHRS, CDR2 YFSETQ, per germline. The CDR3 is CASSLADLAGVGRDTQYF. The CDR3 DNA follows: TGCGCCAGCAGCTTGGCCGATCTAGCGGGAGTGGGGAGAGATACGCAGTATTTT.

This clonotype was seen many times. The chain joins TRBV28 to TRBJ2-7; D remains ambiguous. V lost 7 bases and J lost 0, with 19 bases in between. The CDR3 runs 16 residues. CDR1 and CDR2 (germline): MDHEN, SYDVKM. The CDR3 DNA is TGTGCCAGCACCAAAAGGTCGTCACTCGGCTCCTACGAGCAGTACTTC. Translating gives CASTKRSSLGSYEQYF.

The table lists this clonotype with many counts. The rearrangement uses TRBV6-5 and TRBJ2-7; D is tentatively TRBD1 or TRBD2 (5 bases each). The V gene lost 0 bases and the J gene lost 6 bases, with 9 bases spanning the gap. The CDR3 is 13 amino acids. In germline, CDR1 is MNHEY, CDR2 SVGAGI. The CDR3 here is CASSYSGDREQYF. In DNA, the CDR3 is TGTGCCAGCAGTTACTCGGGGGATCGCGAGCAGTACTTC.

In its sample, this clonotype was seen many times. The chain uses TRBV28 and TRBJ2-3; 7 bases match TRBD2. From germline, CDR1 is MDHEN and CDR2 SYDVKM. Losses at the gene ends were 6 bases for V and 4 bases for J; bases not matched to a gene: 4. This CDR3 contains 13 residues. CDR3 region: CASSGSGADTQYF. The DNA for the CDR3 is TGTGCCAGCAGCGGAAGCGGGGCAGATACGCAGTATTTT.

This clonotype was seen at least ten times. The chain uses TRBV9 and TRBJ2-7; the D is unclear. Germline values: CDR1 SGDLS, CDR2 YYNGEE. CDR3 length: 15 amino acids. The V end was cut by 0 bases, the J end by 1 base, with 11 bases between. The CDR3 DNA reads as TGTGCCAGCAGCGTAGGGGCCATGGGGTCCTACGAGCAGTACTTC. Protein sequence: CASSVGAMGSYEQYF.

This clonotype was counted many times. V and J are TRBV28 and TRBJ2-5; 11 positions match TRBD1. CDR3 length equals 20 residues. Trimming at V came to 2 bases and at J to 4 bases, leaving 18 bases not matched to a gene. CDR1 is MDHEN, CDR2 SYDVKM, per germline. As DNA, the CDR3 is TGTGCCAGCAGTTTAAGTAGGACAGGGGGCTTTCGTGGCGAGACAGAGACCCAGTACTTC. Its translation: CASSLSRTGGFRGETETQYF.

This clonotype was found many times. The genes are TRBV7-9 and TRBJ2-7; D assignment may be TRBD1 or TRBD2 (7 bases each). CDR3 length equals 15 residues. The germline gives CDR1 SEHNR, CDR2 FQNEAQ (reference sequence). Trimming left V 5 bases short and J 3 bases short, with 17 bases between. CDR3 in amino acids: CASSGTRGGLYEQYF. The CDR3 coding sequence is TGTGCCAGCAGCGGGACCAGGGGGGGCCTCTACGAGCAGTACTTC.

This clonotype was picked up a small number of times. The rearrangement uses TRBV4-1 and TRBJ2-1; no clear D. V was shortened by 4 bases and J by 6 bases, with 13 bases between the two germline ends. The CDR3 runs 14 residues. Germline loops: CDR1 MGHRA, CDR2 YSYEKL. Here the CDR3 DNA reads TGCGCCAGCAGCCCGCCCCTCCCCGGCAATGAGCAGTTCTTC. Translated: CASSPPLPGNEQFF.

This clonotype has at least ten counts. The chain joins TRBV10-2 to TRBJ2-1, with TRBD2 matching over 8 bases. The V and J ends lost 3 bases and 7 bases, in that order; junction bases with no gene match: 17. The germline V gene has CDR1 WSHSY and CDR2 SAAADI. The CDR3 contains 18 residues. CDR3 bases: TGCGCCAGCAGTGAAACGTTGATAGCGGGGAGAGGCCATAATGAGCAGTTCTTC. Amino acids: CASSETLIAGRGHNEQFF.

This clonotype was counted ten times or more. This chain uses TRBV6-1 with TRBJ2-3, with 7 bases lining up with TRBD2. The CDR3 runs 13 residues. Trimming cost V 6 bases and J 6 bases; bases outside gene matches: 6. The germline CDR1 and CDR2 sequences are MNHNS and SASEGT. The CDR3 here is CASSPGLVDTQYF. In DNA, the CDR3 is TGTGCCAGCAGCCCCGGACTAGTGGATACGCAGTATTTT.

On this clonotype itself: A much larger clonotype is one base distant, so this may be a read error. The chain joins TRBV7-9 to TRBJ2-1, with D uncertain. CDR3 length: 11 amino acids. Germline V gives CDR1 SEHNR, CDR2 FQNEAQ (reference sequence). The CDR3 reads CASSLVGEQSF. The CDR3 DNA reads TGTGCCAGCAGCTTAGTGGGTGAGCAGTCCTTC.

This clonotype was recorded many times. The CDR3 is CASSLRDYGVYEQYF. In DNA, the CDR3 is TGTGCCAGCAGCTTAAGGGACTACGGGGTCTACGAGCAGTACTTC. The chain is built from TRBV11-2 and TRBJ2-7; TRBD2 matches 7 bases. The junction had 7 bases not matched to a gene; V was cut back by 2 bases and J by 3 bases. The CDR3 is 15 residues long. CDR1 and CDR2 (germline): SGHAT, FQNNGV.

This sequence joins TRBV20-1 and TRBJ2-7; 11 nucleotides align to TRBD1. This CDR3 has 13 amino acids. The V segment lost 7 bases and the J segment 0 bases; nucleotides outside the gene matches: 2. In germline, CDR1 is DFQATT, CDR2 SNEGSKA (reference sequence). The CDR3 here is CSGGTGGSYEQYF. The CDR3 DNA follows: TGCAGTGGCGGGACAGGGGGCTCCTACGAGCAGTACTTC.

This clonotype has more than one count but fewer than ten. CDR3: CASSEEAGGYNEQFF. DNA for the CDR3: TGTGCCAGCAGTGAAGAAGCGGGAGGGTACAATGAGCAGTTCTTC. The J gene is TRBJ2-1, the V gene TRBV6-1, with 10 bases matching TRBD2. Germline lookup yields CDR1 MNHNS and CDR2 SASEGT. With V trimmed by 1 base and J by 4 bases, 1 base remained unmatched. The CDR3 covers 15 residues.

Of note for this clonotype: A single base separates this from a much larger clone, so it may be a read error. The J gene is TRBJ2-7, the V gene TRBV18, with 10 bases aligning to TRBD2. The germline V gene encodes CDR1 KGHSH and CDR2 LQKENI. V dropped 4 bases and J dropped 3; count of bases not matched to a gene: 9. The CDR3 length is 16 residues. The CDR3 protein is CASSLQSSGSLYEQYF. In nucleotides, the CDR3 is TGTGCCAGCTCACTTCAGTCTAGCGGGAGTCTCTACGAGCAGTACTTC.